The rows below give T cell receptor beta chains drawn from one sample of a study of CD8 T cells in Susac syndrome. MiXCR was run by TCRdb on the immunoSEQ multiplex PCR reads, yielding one entry per CDR3 protein. This table holds roughly 100,000 distinct CDR3 sequences, 94% found once. Sample: CD8+ T cells from PBMCs. These receptors were taken from a human donor with Susac syndrome. The CDR3 runs from the conserved cysteine through the conserved F or W. The D gene is left open where the match is weak. Some rows mark clone size as missing; the rest say once, few, many or name a class of expanded clone.

d_call	v_call	clone_size	j_call	cdr3_aa	cdr3_nt
NA	TRBV5-4	NA	TRBJ2-3	CASSLDQGTDTQYF	TGTGCCAGCAGCTTGGACCAGGGCACAGATACGCAGTATTTT
TRBD1	TRBV12-3/TRBV12-4	NA	TRBJ2-7	CASAGQDYEQYF	TGTGCCAGCGCCGGACAGGACTACGAGCAGTACTTC
NA	TRBV9	NA	TRBJ1-3	CASSAEGGRTIYF	TGTGCCAGCAGCGCCGAGGGGGGGAGGACCATATATTTT
NA	TRBV5-1	NA	TRBJ2-5	CASSLNREVETQYF	TGCGCCAGCAGCTTAAACAGGGAGGTAGAGACCCAGTACTTC
NA	TRBV24-1	NA	TRBJ2-2	CATSDGADGELFF	TGTGCCACCAGTGATGGTGCGGACGGGGAGCTGTTTTTT
NA	TRBV20-1	NA	TRBJ1-3	CSARAMDLNTIYF	TGCAGTGCTAGGGCGATGGATTTAAACACCATATATTTT
NA	TRBV7-9	NA	TRBJ1-5	CASSSGKWDQPQHF	TGTGCCAGCAGCTCAGGGAAGTGGGATCAGCCCCAGCATTTT
NA	TRBV29-1	NA	TRBJ2-2	CSVVRTGELFF	TGCAGCGTTGTGAGGACCGGGGAGCTGTTTTTT
NA	TRBV6-2/TRBV6-3	NA	TRBJ2-3	CASSPQSTDTQYF	TGTGCCAGCTCACCCCAATCTACAGATACGCAGTATTTT
NA	TRBV4-2	NA	TRBJ2-7	CASSQDPGLGGSYEQYF	TGTGCCAGCAGCCAAGATCCGGGGCTGGGGGGATCCTACGAGCAGTACTTC
TRBD1	TRBV9	NA	TRBJ2-7	CASSATGINEQYF	TGTGCCAGCAGCGCGACAGGGATTAATGAGCAGTACTTC
NA	TRBV7-8	NA	TRBJ2-4	CASRGGRNIQYF	TGTGCCAGCAGAGGGGGGAGGAACATTCAGTACTTC
NA	TRBV9	NA	TRBJ2-2	CASSVDSGRLGTGELFF	TGTGCCAGCAGCGTAGACTCGGGGCGGCTCGGGACCGGGGAGCTGTTTTTT
TRBD1	TRBV4-3	NA	TRBJ2-7	CASSPGTGDLEQYF	TGCGCCAGCAGCCCCGGGACAGGGGATCTCGAGCAGTACTTC
NA	TRBV12-3/TRBV12-4	NA	TRBJ1-1	CASSPAGAAFF	TGTGCCAGCAGTCCCGCGGGTGCGGCTTTCTTT
NA	TRBV29-1	once	TRBJ2-5	CSVEDTSRGETQYF	TGCAGCGTTGAAGATACTAGCCGAGGGGAGACCCAGTACTTC
NA	TRBV6-5	NA	TRBJ2-3	CASSYKGTTDTQYF	TGTGCCAGCAGTTATAAGGGGACGACGGATACGCAGTATTTT
TRBD1	TRBV20-1	NA	TRBJ1-2	CSARVAGGAGLYGYTF	TGCAGTGCTAGGGTGGCAGGGGGCGCAGGTTTATATGGCTACACCTTC
NA	TRBV11-2	NA	TRBJ2-5	CASSIGGRGETQYF	TGTGCCAGCAGCATCGGGGGGCGAGGAGAGACCCAGTACTTC
NA	TRBV7-8	NA	TRBJ1-1	CASSSRVGGGEAFF	TGTGCCAGCAGCTCGCGCGTCGGGGGAGGTGAAGCTTTCTTT
TRBD2	TRBV5-4	NA	TRBJ2-7	CASSFAGGRYSDEQYF	TGTGCCAGCAGCTTTGCGGGGGGTCGGTATAGCGACGAGCAGTACTTC
NA	TRBV27	NA	TRBJ2-1	CASSPPGQYNEQFF	TGTGCCAGCAGTCCTCCGGGCCAATACAATGAGCAGTTCTTC
NA	TRBV20-1	NA	TRBJ1-2	CSAREGAVDYGYTF	TGCAGTGCTAGAGAGGGGGCGGTGGACTATGGCTACACCTTC
NA	TRBV20-1	NA	TRBJ2-2	CSARVSGLAGELFF	TGCAGTGCTAGAGTAAGCGGGCTGGCCGGGGAGCTGTTTTTT
NA	TRBV20-1	NA	TRBJ1-5	CSAREGYSNQPQHF	TGCAGTGCTAGAGAAGGGTATAGCAATCAGCCCCAGCATTTT
TRBD2	TRBV20-1	NA	TRBJ2-5	CSARGDSGGAEETQYF	TGCAGTGCTAGAGGAGATAGCGGGGGGGCCGAAGAGACCCAGTACTTC
NA	TRBV12-3/TRBV12-4	NA	TRBJ2-3	CASRDGGGADTQYF	TGTGCCAGCAGAGACGGGGGAGGTGCAGATACGCAGTATTTT
NA	TRBV29-1	NA	TRBJ2-7	CSVVYPKSRGSNYEQYF	TGCAGCGTTGTTTACCCAAAAAGCAGGGGTTCTAACTACGAGCAGTACTTC
TRBD2	TRBV9	NA	TRBJ2-3	CASTTSGGIDTQYF	TGTGCCAGCACCACTAGCGGGGGAATAGATACGCAGTATTTT
NA	TRBV27	NA	TRBJ2-7	CASRDNSYEQYF	TGTGCCAGCAGGGACAACTCCTACGAGCAGTACTTC
TRBD2	TRBV20-1	NA	TRBJ2-1	CSARDRDGTSGEQFF	TGCAGTGCTAGAGATCGAGACGGGACTAGCGGTGAGCAGTTCTTC
NA	TRBV20-1	NA	TRBJ2-3	CSARAGTSTDTQYF	TGCAGTGCTAGAGCGGGGACTAGCACAGATACGCAGTATTTT
NA	TRBV20-1	NA	TRBJ2-7	CSARDLWADLDEQYF	TGCAGTGCTAGAGATCTGTGGGCGGATCTGGACGAGCAGTACTTC
NA	TRBV14	NA	TRBJ2-5	CASSPLLSQETQYF	TGTGCCAGCAGCCCTCTACTGTCACAAGAGACCCAGTACTTC
NA	TRBV19	NA	TRBJ1-1	CASSRTLNTEAFF	TGTGCCAGTAGTAGGACATTGAACACTGAAGCTTTCTTT
NA	TRBV7-6	NA	TRBJ2-7	CASSSGDGSYEQYF	TGTGCCAGCAGCTCGGGGGACGGCTCCTACGAGCAGTACTTC
TRBD1	TRBV3-1	NA	TRBJ2-1	CASSFPGQGSNEQFF	TGTGCCAGCAGCTTTCCGGGACAGGGGAGTAATGAGCAGTTCTTC
TRBD2	TRBV7-8	NA	TRBJ2-5	CASSLVVGAGGTETQYF	TGTGCCAGCAGCTTAGTTGTCGGAGCGGGGGGGACGGAGACCCAGTACTTC
TRBD1	TRBV9	NA	TRBJ1-2	CASSSRTGSYGYTF	TGTGCCAGCAGCTCCCGGACAGGGTCCTATGGCTACACCTTC
TRBD2	TRBV6-4	few	TRBJ2-1	CASSGTSGGYNEQFF	TGTGCCAGCAGTGGGACTAGCGGGGGCTACAATGAGCAGTTCTTC
NA	TRBV9	NA	TRBJ1-2	CASSVGGGDRNGYTF	TGTGCCAGCAGCGTAGGAGGTGGTGACAGGAATGGCTACACCTTC
NA	TRBV27	NA	TRBJ1-2	CASSLAGKGYTF	TGTGCCAGCAGTTTGGCGGGGAAGGGCTACACCTTC
NA	TRBV7-9	once	TRBJ2-3	CASSFGGDTSTDTQYF	TGTGCCAGCAGCTTCGGGGGTGACACTAGCACAGATACGCAGTATTTT
NA	TRBV9	NA	TRBJ2-1	CASTSDLSYNEQFF	TGTGCCAGCACATCGGACCTCTCCTACAATGAGCAGTTCTTC
NA	TRBV20-1	NA	TRBJ1-5	CSARAHIGEGDQPQHF	TGCAGTGCTAGAGCCCACATCGGGGAAGGCGATCAGCCCCAGCATTTT
NA	TRBV6-5	NA	TRBJ2-1	CASSYSDSNEQFF	TGTGCCAGCAGTTACTCGGACTCCAATGAGCAGTTCTTC
NA	TRBV11-2	NA	TRBJ2-4	CASRLRLGEDDKNIQYF	TGTGCCAGCAGACTCCGATTGGGGGAGGATGACAAAAACATTCAGTACTTC
NA	TRBV10-3	NA	TRBJ2-1	CAILLGDEQFF	TGTGCCATCCTCCTCGGGGATGAGCAGTTCTTC
TRBD1	TRBV3-1	NA	TRBJ2-5	CASSHQTGYGAETQYF	TGTGCCAGCAGCCACCAGACAGGGTATGGAGCGGAGACCCAGTACTTC
TRBD1	TRBV6-1	NA	TRBJ2-7	CASTPGQGAWEQYF	TGTGCCAGCACTCCGGGACAGGGGGCATGGGAGCAGTACTTC
TRBD1	TRBV9	NA	TRBJ1-1	CASSVGNRGQATEAFF	TGTGCCAGCAGCGTGGGAAACAGGGGGCAGGCCACTGAAGCTTTCTTT